This T cell receptor (beta chain) was retrieved from a study of low-dose radiotherapy and immunotherapy resistance in tumors. Study details: Patients of Cohort 1 had 0.5 Gy fractions every 2 weeks, which summed to 6.5 Gy. With 1 Gy per fraction every two weeks, Cohort 2 accumulated 13 Gy across 26 weeks. Every two weeks, the protocol called for intravenous cyclophosphamide at 200 mg/m2. It was given one day before each radiation and immunotherapy administration.

The CDR3 loop spans 12 amino acids. The germline gives CDR1 KGHDR, CDR2 SFDVKD. The germline V and J ends were trimmed by 7 bases and 1 base, with 6 bases remaining between them. Sample time point: before trial treatment. Administered to the donors were nivolumab, ipilimumab, aspirin, low-dose cyclophosphamide and low-dose radiotherapy. TRAV- and TRBV-specific primers primed first-strand cDNA, covering alpha and beta chains. With a V-primer adapter and a constant-region primer, TCRs were amplified for 20 PCR cycles. MiXCR was run by TCRdb on the reads, yielding one entry per CDR3 protein. The data show around 99,000 distinct CDR3 sequences, with 9.4% seen just once and under 1.1% held by the top ten. There are many counts of this clonotype.

This clonotype was sampled from a male donor with prostate cancer. The chain recombines TRBV24-1 with TRBJ1-1; D is uncertain. The sample was PBMCs, taken before treatment. CDR3 sequence (DNA): TGTGCCACCAGATCTACGAACACTGAAGCTTTCTTT. It is translated as CATRSTNTEAFF.